This T cell receptor (beta chain) is drawn from a study of T cell responses to AZD1222 COVID-19 vaccine. The repertoire was sequenced with immunoSEQ multiplex PCR; TCRdb's copy has only in-frame clones and lacks some. The sample lists roughly 150,000 clones; 80% to 95% were seen once. Source: peripheral blood, taken 28 days after the second AZD1222 dose. This sequence was found in an adult who received the AZD1222 COVID-19 vaccine.

The DNA for the CDR3 is TGTGCCAGCACCCCCGAGCTCACGGACAGGGGGCACGGCTACACCTTC. This codes for CASTPELTDRGHGYTF. The chain links TRBV9 to TRBJ1-2; 11 bases are shared with TRBD1. J was trimmed by 8 bases and V by 6 bases; bases with no gene match: 15. The CDR3 has 16 amino acids. Germline V gives CDR1 SGDLS, CDR2 YYNGEE.